The 2 T cell receptor beta chains presented below share a single source sample, sequenced in a study of blood T cell repertoires in COVID-19. Some clones are missing from TCRdb's copy, which holds only in-frame ones; the method was immunoSEQ multiplex PCR. The sample carries over 120,000 clones, around 83% recorded once. Material: peripheral blood. These receptors came from a woman older than 75 with acute or convalescent COVID-19.

This clone was observed a single time. The chain has TRBV5-6 and TRBJ1-1; D remains unclear. In germline, CDR1 is SGHDT, CDR2 YYEEEE. V shed 2 bases and J shed 1 base, with 9 bases lying between them. This CDR3 spans 14 amino acids. CDR3 protein: CASSLDRRNTEAFF. In DNA, the CDR3 is TGTGCCAGCAGCTTAGATAGGAGGAACACTGAAGCTTTCTTT. Complete variable domain (other parts from reference TRBV5-6 and TRBJ1-1): DAGVTQSPTHLIKTRGQQVTLRCSPKSGHDTVSWYQQALGQGPQFIFQYYEEEERQRGNFPDRFSGHQFPNYSSELNVNALLLGDSALYLCASSLDRRNTEAFFGQGTRLTVV.

A few counts support this clone. The genes are TRBV5-1 and TRBJ1-3; 8 nucleotides line up with TRBD1. The CDR3 extends over 16 amino acids. CDR1 and CDR2 from the germline V gene are SGHRS and YFSETQ. With V trimmed by 4 bases and J by 1 base, 7 bases remained unmatched. The CDR3 is CASSPGQGSSGNTIYF. CDR3 nucleotide sequence: TGCGCCAGCAGCCCTGGACAGGGTTCGTCTGGAAACACCATATATTTT. Together with reference TRBV5-1 and TRBJ1-3, the CDR3 gives the full variable domain: KAGVTQTPRYLIKTRGQQVTLSCSPISGHRSVSWYQQTPGQGLQFLFEYFSETQRNKGNFPGRFSGRQFSNSRSEMNVSTLELGDSALYLCASSPGQGSSGNTIYFGEGSWLTVV.